Given below is one T cell receptor beta chain in context. As originally analysed: Amplifying reference gene primers gave estimates of nucleated cell counts. This table comes from immunoSEQ multiplex PCR, and its TCRdb copy is limited to in-frame clones, with some not included. D and trimming were read from the DNA, whereas the V and J calls and clone size are those reported in that table. Of tens of thousands of clones listed, around 85% are singletons. The sample comes from a study of blood T cell repertoires in COVID-19. Study-wide context: The United States, Italy and Spain were the sources of the acute and convalescent COVID-19 samples. The cDNA or gDNA used as material had been derived from T cells, B-cell-depleted T cells, or PBMCs.

The CDR3 sequence is 15 residues long. Germline CDR1 and CDR2: MNHEY and SVGAGI. Trimming removed 0 bases at V and 3 bases at J, with 12 bases between. Source material: peripheral blood. This chain links TRBV6-5 with TRBJ2-7; a possible D gene is TRBD1 (5 bases). This clonotype was obtained from an elderly man with acute or convalescent COVID-19. CDR3 in DNA: TGTGCCAGCAGTTACTCGGACAACTCCTACTACGAGCAGTACTTC. Residues: CASSYSDNSYYEQYF.